Listed here are 20 T cell receptor beta chains from one sample, sequenced in a study of blood T cell repertoires in COVID-19. Sequenced by immunoSEQ multiplex PCR; TCRdb stores in-frame clones only, minus some. The table includes about 290,000 clones, roughly 89% detected once. Sequenced: peripheral blood. Source of these receptors: a woman in her 30s with COVID-19, enrolled during active disease.

The J gene is TRBJ2-1, the V gene TRBV18; 8 bases map to TRBD2. The junction had 0 bases not matched to a gene; V was cut back by 2 bases and J by 3 bases. The CDR3 is 14 amino acids. Germline lookup yields CDR1 KGHSH and CDR2 LQKENI. CDR3 region: CASSPAGGYNEQFF. In nucleotides, the CDR3 is TGTGCCAGCTCACCAGCGGGGGGCTACAATGAGCAGTTCTTC.

CDR3 nucleotides: TGTGCCAGCAGCGCAAACAGGGGGAATGAGCAGTTCTTC. As protein: CASSANRGNEQFF. The V call is TRBV5-5, the J call TRBJ2-1; TRBD1 agrees at 8 bases. V lost 4 bases to trimming and J lost 7 bases; unmatched junction nucleotides: 4. The CDR3 has 13 amino acids. Germline assignment: CDR1 SGHKS and CDR2 YYEKEE (reference sequence).

In its sample, this clone was seen once. The V gene is TRBV7-6, the J gene TRBJ2-3, with TRBD2 matching over 8 bases. The CDR3 has 16 residues. Germline V gene data show CDR1 as SGHVS and CDR2 as FNYEAQ. V dropped 1 base and J dropped 0; count of bases not matched to a gene: 3. The CDR3 DNA reads TGTGCCAGCAGCTTAGTGGGCGGGGGGAGCACAGATACGCAGTATTTT. It codes for CASSLVGGGSTDTQYF.

This chain joins TRBV6-1 and TRBJ1-1, with D possibly matching TRBD1 (5 bases). The CDR3 length is 13 residues. The germline gives CDR1 MNHNS, CDR2 SASEGT. V dropped 3 bases and J dropped 5 bases, with 10 bases sitting between them. Here the CDR3 reads CASSEGGWTEAFF. CDR3 sequence (DNA): TGTGCCAGCAGTGAGGGGGGGTGGACTGAAGCTTTCTTT.

The genes are TRBV3-1 (or the pseudogene TRBV3-2) and TRBJ1-1; TRBD1 might be the D (6 bases). From germline, CDR1 is LGHDT and CDR2 YNNKEL (reference sequence). The CDR3 is 14 amino acids. The V gene lost 3 bases and the J gene lost 7 bases, with 15 bases spanning the gap. CDR3 residues: CASSHGDRNGEAFF. For the CDR3, the DNA is TGTGCCAGCAGCCATGGTGACAGGAACGGTGAAGCTTTCTTT.

The V and J genes are TRBV7-9 and TRBJ1-2; TRBD1 aligns across 7 bases. CDR1 is SEHNR, CDR2 FQNEAQ, per germline (reference sequence). The ends lost 3 bases at V and 4 bases at J; junction bases unmatched: 11. This CDR3 spans 16 amino acids. This CDR3 reads CASSLGEDRNFYGYTF. The CDR3 coding sequence is TGTGCCAGCAGCTTGGGGGAGGACAGGAATTTCTATGGCTACACCTTC.

This chain links TRBV5-4 with TRBJ1-4, with 7 bases lining up with TRBD1. This CDR3 is 14 amino acids long. J lost 5 bases, V lost 5 bases, and 6 bases had no gene match. Germline CDR1 SGHNT, CDR2 YYREEE (reference sequence). The CDR3 reads CASSTGQFNEKLFF. The CDR3 DNA sequence: TGTGCCAGCAGTACGGGACAGTTCAATGAAAAACTGTTTTTT.

The J gene is TRBJ1-6, the V gene TRBV6-5; D not certain. V was trimmed by 6 bases and J by 18 bases, leaving 24 bases between them. This CDR3 has 14 residues. Germline-derived CDR1 and CDR2 are MNHEY and SVGAGI. The CDR3 sequence: CASSYDLRGLYPHF. In DNA, the CDR3 is TGTGCCAGCAGCTACGACCTAAGAGGGCTCTATCCCCACTTT.

The rearrangement links TRBV23-1 to TRBJ2-7, with D perhaps TRBD2 (6 bases). TRBV23-1 is recorded as an ORF, its role being uncertain. The CDR3 runs 13 residues. Between the trimmed V and J ends, which lost 4 bases and 6 bases, there was a span of 13 bases. The CDR3: CASSRSTRLEQYF. CDR3 DNA sequence: TGCGCCAGCAGTCGATCGACTAGGCTCGAGCAGTACTTC.

V gene TRBV7-9 combines with J gene TRBJ1-1; 7 bases are a match to TRBD1. Trimming removed 5 bases from V and 5 bases from J; junction bases left unmatched: 5. CDR1 and CDR2 from the germline V gene are SEHNR and FQNEAQ (reference sequence). This CDR3 spans 13 amino acids. CDR3 residues: CASSPRQGTEAFF. For the CDR3, the DNA is TGTGCCAGCAGCCCGCGACAGGGTACTGAAGCTTTCTTT.

This clone was picked up a small number of times. The chain combines TRBV5-6 with TRBJ1-5; TRBD1 might be the D (5 bases). Germline V gene sequence: CDR1 SGHDT, CDR2 YYEEEE. This CDR3 contains 14 residues. Trimming took off 4 bases at V and 4 bases at J, with 12 bases between the two ends. Written as DNA, the CDR3 is TGTGCCAGCAGCAGGGGTCTGGCTAATCAGCCCCAGCATTTT. Protein: CASSRGLANQPQHF.

The chain uses TRBV28 and TRBJ1-5; tentatively, D is TRBD1 (6 bases). The CDR3 covers 14 residues. Per the germline V gene, CDR1 is MDHEN and CDR2 is SYDVKM. V was pared by 6 bases and J by 3 bases, with 12 bases between. The CDR3 loop reads CASSPGQFNQPQHF. The CDR3 DNA follows: TGTGCCAGCAGCCCCGGACAGTTCAATCAGCCCCAGCATTTT.

The chain combines TRBV5-6 with TRBJ1-5, with 7 bases fitting TRBD1. Losses at the gene ends were 2 bases for V and 4 bases for J; bases not matched to a gene: 9. This CDR3 region has 16 residues. Germline CDR1 reads SGHDT; CDR2 reads YYEEEE. The CDR3 region is CASSFTGTAINQPQHF. CDR3 in DNA: TGTGCCAGCAGCTTCACCGGGACAGCTATTAATCAGCCCCAGCATTTT.

As DNA, the CDR3 is TGCGCCAGCAGCCAGGGGCCACAGGGGGCTTACAATGAGCAGTTCTTC. This codes for CASSQGPQGAYNEQFF. The V call is TRBV5-1, the J call TRBJ2-1, with 9 positions matching TRBD1. Losses at the gene ends were 4 bases for V and 4 bases for J; bases not matched to a gene: 9. The CDR3 is 16 amino acids. Germline CDR1 and CDR2: SGHRS and YFSETQ.

Only a few counts were recorded for this clone. V is TRBV7-9 and J is TRBJ2-5; 7 bases align to TRBD1. There are 17 residues in the CDR3. Germline V gene data show CDR1 as SEHNR and CDR2 as FQNEAQ (reference sequence). Germline trimming cut 5 bases from V and 2 bases from J; bases unmatched to any gene: 14. CDR3 coding DNA: TGTGCCAGCAGCGATTATCGGGACAGAAAAGGTCAAGAGACCCAGTACTTC. Amino acids: CASSDYRDRKGQETQYF.

This chain joins TRBV7-9 and TRBJ1-6, with D tentatively TRBD1 (6 bases). V was pared by 5 bases and J by 8 bases, with 16 bases between. CDR1 and CDR2 (germline): SEHNR, FQNEAQ (reference sequence). The CDR3 loop spans 15 amino acids. The CDR3 bases are TGTGCCAGCAGCATACCGGACAGTGCACATTCACCCCTCCACTTT. Protein sequence: CASSIPDSAHSPLHF.

This chain joins TRBV6-6 and TRBJ2-1, with a weak D call TRBD2 (7 bases). The CDR3 runs to 15 residues. Between the trimmed V and J ends, which lost 2 bases and 3 bases, there was a span of 11 bases. Germline V gene lookup returns CDR1 MNHNY and CDR2 SVGAGI (reference sequence). The CDR3 here is CASSYGGALYNEQFF. The CDR3 DNA sequence: TGTGCCAGCAGTTACGGGGGGGCGCTCTACAATGAGCAGTTCTTC.

The CDR3 protein is CASSTDRVGGYTF. Here the CDR3 DNA reads TGTGCCAGTAGTACCGACAGGGTCGGGGGCTACACCTTC. The chain employs TRBV19 and TRBJ1-2; 7 bases are a match to TRBD1. The trim removed 4 bases at V and 8 bases at J, leaving 7 bases unmatched. CDR3 size: 13 residues. The germline V gene has CDR1 LNHDA and CDR2 SQIVND (reference sequence).

This clone was seen a single time. The gene calls are TRBV5-8 and TRBJ2-2; D remains unclear. This CDR3 region has 15 residues. The germline V gene encodes CDR1 SGHTS and CDR2 YDEGEE. V was shortened by 0 bases and J by 6 bases, with 12 bases between the two germline ends. The CDR3 is CASSLGRQRAGELFF. The CDR3 DNA sequence: TGTGCCAGCAGCTTGGGCAGACAAAGAGCCGGGGAGCTGTTTTTT.

The chain joins TRBV4-1 to TRBJ2-1; 8 bases line up with TRBD2. V dropped 0 bases and J dropped 6; count of bases not matched to a gene: 4. Germline lookup yields CDR1 MGHRA and CDR2 YSYEKL. CDR3 size: 15 residues. Here the CDR3 DNA reads TGCGCCAGCAGCCAAGAAATCGGGGGGGGCAATGAGCAGTTCTTC. Residues: CASSQEIGGGNEQFF.